The 7 T cell receptor beta chains in this list originate from one sample, sequenced in a study of blood T cell repertoires in COVID-19 (dated by TCRdb to 2020 to 2022). Library construction relied on the immunoSEQ multiplex PCR assay. TCRdb limited this immuneACCESS table to in-frame rearrangements with V and J called. A share of clones is missing; checked studies link under half to unresolved V genes, and the rest is unexplained. This sample gives about 36,000 clones in total; 90% of them show up just once. The top ten hold 4.8% of the sample. Sequenced material: peripheral blood. The receptor set was obtained from a human donor in a cohort sampled during active COVID-19.

The chain couples TRBV7-2 to TRBJ2-3; D might be TRBD2 (5 bases). The germline V gene encodes CDR1 SGHTA and CDR2 FQGNSA. The CDR3 loop spans 16 amino acids. The V end was cut by 4 bases, the J end by 8 bases, with 22 bases between. CDR3 nucleotide sequence: TGTGCCAGCAGCTCTTCGACTTCCCCAGGACGGGGTACGCAGTATTTT. Translation gives CASSSSTSPGRGTQYF.

This clone was observed a single time. The chain carries TRBV7-3 and TRBJ2-2; 14 bases map to TRBD2. From germline, CDR1 is SGHTA and CDR2 FQGTGA. The length of the CDR3 is 18 residues. J lost 4 bases, V lost 5 bases, and 9 bases had no gene match. The CDR3: CASSGAGLAGAGTGELFF. The CDR3 DNA reads as TGTGCCAGCAGCGGGGCGGGACTAGCGGGAGCGGGCACCGGGGAGCTGTTTTTT.

The V call is TRBV2, the J call TRBJ1-4; TRBD1 aligns across 7 bases. The ends lost 6 bases at V and 8 bases at J; junction bases unmatched: 9. In germline, CDR1 is SNHLY, CDR2 FYNNEI. The CDR3 runs 14 residues. The CDR3 sequence: CASRATGKGEKLFF. CDR3 sequence (DNA): TGTGCCAGCAGGGCGACAGGGAAAGGGGAAAAACTGTTTTTT.

This chain uses TRBV15 with TRBJ2-7; 12 bases fit TRBD2. The trim removed 0 bases at V and 0 bases at J, leaving 6 bases unmatched. Germline loops: CDR1 LNHNV, CDR2 YYDKDF (reference sequence). The CDR3 has 18 amino acids. In DNA, the CDR3 is TGTGCCACCAGCAGAGATCCCCGGACTAGCGGGAACTCCTACGAGCAGTACTTC. As protein: CATSRDPRTSGNSYEQYF.

This clone has a single count. V usage is TRBV5-8 and J usage is TRBJ1-5, with 11 positions matching TRBD1. Germline CDR1 SGHTS, CDR2 YDEGEE. J gave up 0 bases and V 3 bases, and 11 bases lay outside the gene matches. The CDR3 is 19 amino acids. The CDR3 loop is CASSSARTGGYYSNQPQHF. In DNA form, the CDR3 reads TGTGCCAGCAGCTCCGCCCGGACAGGGGGCTATTATAGCAATCAGCCCCAGCATTTT. The full variable domain, rest sourced from reference TRBV5-8 and TRBJ1-5, is EAGVTQSPTHLIKTRGQQATLRCSPISGHTSVYWYQQALGLGLQFLLWYDEGEERNRGNFPPRFSGRQFPNYSSELNVNALELEDSALYLCASSSARTGGYYSNQPQHFGDGTRLSIL.

The CDR3 region has the DNA TGTGCCAGGCCGGGACTAGCGGTGGCTGGTACGCAGTATTTT. Amino acid sequence: CARPGLAVAGTQYF. This sequence joins TRBV6-5 and TRBJ2-3, with TRBD2 matching 11 bases. The CDR3 loop spans 14 amino acids. Germline V lookup: CDR1 MNHEY, CDR2 SVGAGI. With V trimmed by 9 bases and J by 8 bases, 10 bases remained unmatched.

The table lists this clone with a count of one. The chain uses TRBV4-1 and TRBJ2-1; TRBD2 aligns across 7 bases. Germline-derived CDR1 and CDR2 are MGHRA and YSYEKL. Trimming at V came to 4 bases and at J to 0 bases, leaving 12 bases not matched to a gene. This CDR3 has 18 residues. The CDR3 region has the DNA TGCGCCAGCAGCCCCCGGGCGGGAGCGGGACTCTCCTACAATGAGCAGTTCTTC. Amino acid sequence: CASSPRAGAGLSYNEQFF.